This entry lists 10 T cell receptor beta chains sequenced from one sample in a study of cytomegalovirus exposure and HLA in healthy donors (dated by TCRdb to about 2017). Library prep was done by the immunoSEQ multiplex PCR assay. A mixture of 60 forward primers for TCR Vbeta segments and 13 reverse primers for TCR Jbeta segments was used in the multiplex PCR. The table was pulled from immuneACCESS by TCRdb, which kept in-frame rearrangements only. Such tables lose some clones; where checked, under half of the loss comes from unresolved V genes, and the rest has no known cause. For this sample there are approximately 110,000 clones; roughly 76% appear just once. Roughly 13% of the sample rests with the top ten. Specimen: PBMCs. These receptor sequences come from a woman aged 60 to 75 in good health and CMV-seropositive.

The chain recombines TRBV6-5 with TRBJ2-1, with TRBD2 matching over 9 bases. CDR3 length: 13 amino acids. From germline, CDR1 is MNHEY and CDR2 SVGAGI. V lost 3 bases to trimming and J lost 10 bases; unmatched junction nucleotides: 4. DNA for the CDR3: TGTGCCAGCAGTTATCTAGCGGGATACGAGCAGTTCTTC. This translates into CASSYLAGYEQFF.

The chain employs TRBV29-1 and TRBJ1-2; D is unclear. Trimming took off 7 bases at V and 0 bases at J, with 12 bases between the two ends. The CDR3 totals 13 residues. The germline gives CDR1 SQVTM, CDR2 ANQGSEA. CDR3 sequence (DNA): TGCAGCGCTGCGGTTCAAGCTAACTATGGCTACACCTTC. It translates to CSAAVQANYGYTF.

The V gene is TRBV9, the J gene TRBJ2-6; D gene uncertain. The CDR3 spans 16 residues. The V end was cut by 0 bases, the J end by 0 bases, with 7 bases between. CDR1 and CDR2 from the germline V gene are SGDLS and YYNGEE. The CDR3 sequence: CASSVAHFSGANVLTF. CDR3 DNA sequence: TGTGCCAGCAGCGTAGCCCATTTCTCTGGGGCCAACGTCCTGACTTTC.

The chain recombines TRBV11-3 with TRBJ2-3; 8 bases match TRBD2. The CDR3 covers 15 residues. Trimming took 6 bases from V and 3 from J; bases not matched to a gene: 8. Germline V CDR1 and CDR2: SGHNT, YENEEA. The CDR3 DNA sequence: TGTGCCAGCAGTCTTGCAGCGGGAGAGACAGATACGCAGTATTTT. Its protein is CASSLAAGETDTQYF.

The genes are TRBV15 and TRBJ2-2; D is uncertain. Trimming took 0 bases from V and 2 from J, leaving 7 bases between them. From germline, CDR1 is LNHNV and CDR2 YYDKDF (reference sequence). This CDR3 has 15 amino acids. The CDR3 region is CATSRDSPNTGELFF. CDR3 sequence (DNA): TGTGCCACCAGCAGAGATAGCCCTAACACCGGGGAGCTGTTTTTT.

This clone has only a few counts. The chain has TRBV4-3 and TRBJ1-2; TRBD1 might be the D (6 bases). V shed 3 bases and J shed 2 bases, with 19 bases lying between them. The CDR3 runs 17 residues. Germline V gene lookup returns CDR1 LGHNA and CDR2 YSLEER. CDR3 amino acids: CASSHRGERGINYGYTF. The CDR3 DNA reads TGCGCCAGCAGCCACCGAGGGGAGAGGGGGATCAACTATGGCTACACCTTC.

The chain couples TRBV27 to TRBJ2-6, with D unresolved. From germline, CDR1 is MNHEY and CDR2 SMNVEV (reference sequence). V was shortened by 6 bases and J by 1 base, with 10 bases between the two germline ends. The CDR3 contains 15 residues. Written as DNA, the CDR3 is TGTGCCAGCAGACAAAGTCGTTCTGGGGCCAACGTCCTGACTTTC. Translation gives CASRQSRSGANVLTF.

V and J are TRBV30 and TRBJ2-7, with a weak D call TRBD1 (5 bases). This CDR3 has 16 residues. CDR1 GTSNPN and CDR2 SVGIG come from the germline V gene (reference sequence). V shed 0 bases and J shed 3 bases, with 18 bases lying between them. The CDR3 sequence is CAWSVRQGIPLYEQYF. CDR3 DNA sequence: TGTGCCTGGAGTGTAAGGCAGGGCATCCCCCTCTACGAGCAGTACTTC.

This clone came up a few times. The V and J genes are TRBV10-1 and TRBJ1-2; 12 nucleotides line up with TRBD1. V trimming: 0 bases; J trimming: 0 bases; junction bases outside the gene matches: 11. CDR3 length: 20 amino acids. CDR1 is WNHNN, CDR2 SYGVQD, per germline (reference sequence). CDR3 in amino acids: CASSESNIGDRGPSNYGYTF. The CDR3 DNA follows: TGCGCCAGCAGTGAGTCTAATATCGGGGACAGGGGGCCCTCTAACTATGGCTACACCTTC.

This rearrangement joins TRBV7-3 to TRBJ2-7; the match to TRBD2 covers 11 bases. Germline CDR1 and CDR2: SGHTA and FQGTGA. V gave up 5 bases and J gave up 2 bases; unmatched junction bases: 2. This CDR3 is 14 amino acids long. The CDR3 region is CASSLAGGPYEQYF. For the CDR3, the DNA is TGTGCCAGCAGCCTAGCGGGAGGACCCTACGAGCAGTACTTC.